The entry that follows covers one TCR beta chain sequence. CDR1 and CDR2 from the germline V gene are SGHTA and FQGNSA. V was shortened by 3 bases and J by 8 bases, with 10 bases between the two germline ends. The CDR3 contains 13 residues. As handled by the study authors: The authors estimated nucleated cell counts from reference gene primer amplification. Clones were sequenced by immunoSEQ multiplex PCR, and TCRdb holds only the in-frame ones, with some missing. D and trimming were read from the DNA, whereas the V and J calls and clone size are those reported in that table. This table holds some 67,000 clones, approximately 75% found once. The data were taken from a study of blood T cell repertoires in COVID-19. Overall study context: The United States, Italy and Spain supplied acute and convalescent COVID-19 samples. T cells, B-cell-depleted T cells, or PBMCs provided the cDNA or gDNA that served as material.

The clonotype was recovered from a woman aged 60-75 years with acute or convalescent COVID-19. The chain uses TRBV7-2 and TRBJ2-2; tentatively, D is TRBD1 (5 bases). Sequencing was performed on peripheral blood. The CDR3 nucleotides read TGTGCCAGCAGCTTTAATGGGGCGGGGGAGCTGTTTTTT. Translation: CASSFNGAGELFF. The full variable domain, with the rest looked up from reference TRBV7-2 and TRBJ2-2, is GAGVSQSPSNKVTEKGKDVELRCDPISGHTALYWYRQSLGQGLEFLIYFQGNSAPDKSGLPSDRFSAERTGGSVSTLTIQRTQQEDSAVYLCASSFNGAGELFFGEGSRLTVL.